This T cell receptor (beta chain) was recovered during a study of beta chain features in type 1 diabetes. The CDR3 runs to 13 residues. CDR1 and CDR2 (germline): SNHLY, FYNNEI. The germline V and J ends were trimmed by 7 bases and 7 bases, with 16 bases remaining between them. The sequenced template was cDNA made from the entire isolated RNA. This table comes from immunoSEQ multiplex PCR, and its TCRdb copy is limited to in-frame clones, with some not included. The repertoire holds hundreds of thousands of clones, around 15% seen once, with roughly 0.04% in the top ten. The authors sorted CD4+ naive, central memory, regulatory and stem cell-like memory cells via CD45RO/CCR7/CD25/CD127/CD95/CD27. Study results and caveats: The cDNA sequencing approach could over-represent high-TCR-expressing cells. Whether TCRB rearrangement is influenced by HLA type went unresolved here. Junctions at VDJ sites from type 1 diabetes patients had fewer insertions and more deletions. Among all four CD4+ subsets, Type 1 diabetes patients had TCRB CDR3s that were moderately but significantly shorter.

Worth noting for this clone: Its antigen is not identified.

The sample comprised naive CD4+ T cells from blood. This chain links TRBV2 with TRBJ1-1; TRBD1 is a possible D gene (6 bases). The receptor was derived from a man aged 18 to 29 with type 1 diabetes. The CDR3 region has the DNA TGTGCCAGCACCGGACAGCAAACGGGTGAAGCTTTCTTT. Translating gives CASTGQQTGEAFF.